Detailed here is one T cell receptor (beta chain). In the authors' methods: Scientists estimated how many nucleated cells there were by amplifying reference gene primers. Clones were sequenced by immunoSEQ multiplex PCR, and TCRdb holds only the in-frame ones, with some missing. The V and J calls and clone size come from that table; D and trimming were worked out from the DNA. This table holds roughly 63,000 clones, 70% to 80% found once. The data are from a study of blood T cell repertoires in COVID-19. Study as a whole: COVID-19 samples from acute and convalescent phases originated in the United States, Italy and Spain. The cDNA or gDNA used as material had been derived from T cells, B-cell-depleted T cells, or PBMCs.

This CDR3 spans 14 amino acids. Germline values: CDR1 SGHDN, CDR2 FVKESK. Trimming stripped 1 base from V and 4 bases from J, with 10 bases between. The source material was peripheral blood. The origin of this receptor is an elderly man with acute or convalescent COVID-19. The V call is TRBV14, the J call TRBJ1-1; D not certain. The CDR3 here is CASSQAPGSTEAFF. In DNA form, the CDR3 reads TGTGCCAGCAGCCAAGCTCCCGGGAGCACTGAAGCTTTCTTT.